This passage covers 24 T cell receptor beta chains from one sample sequenced in a study of cytomegalovirus exposure and HLA in healthy donors. Some clones are missing from TCRdb's copy, which holds only in-frame ones; the method was immunoSEQ multiplex PCR. The data hold about 110,000 clones, with around 90% observed a single time. The sequenced sample was PBMCs. The receptors here all came from a woman in her late teens or twenties in good health and CMV-seronegative.

V is TRBV4-2 and J is TRBJ1-5, with D possibly TRBD1 on 6 matching bases. In germline, CDR1 is LGHNA, CDR2 YNFKEQ. V shed 0 bases and J shed 6 bases, with 12 bases lying between them. The CDR3 sequence is 15 residues long. The CDR3 loop is CASSQETGSGQPQHF. CDR3 nucleotides: TGTGCCAGCAGCCAAGAAACAGGGTCGGGTCAGCCCCAGCATTTT.

The chain uses TRBV7-6 and TRBJ1-2; tentative D call: TRBD1 (6 bases). CDR1 SGHVS and CDR2 FNYEAQ come from the germline V gene. The CDR3 spans 13 residues. The germline V and J ends were trimmed by 5 bases and 3 bases, with 10 bases remaining between them. This chain's CDR3 is CASSLGQYYGYTF. CDR3 coding DNA: TGTGCCAGCAGCCTGGGACAATACTATGGCTACACCTTC.

The chain has TRBV28 and TRBJ2-2; TRBD2 agrees at 12 bases. The germline V gene has CDR1 MDHEN and CDR2 SYDVKM. The CDR3 totals 19 residues. Trimming took 7 bases from V and 6 from J; bases not matched to a gene: 18. Here the CDR3 DNA reads TGTGCCAGCATGGGAAGGGCTAGCGGGAGGGCCTGGGCACCCGGGGAGCTGTTTTTT. Its protein product is CASMGRASGRAWAPGELFF. The variable domain in full, completed from reference TRBV28 and TRBJ2-2, reads DVKVTQSSRYLVKRTGEKVFLECVQDMDHENMFWYRQDPGLGLRLIYFSYDVKMKEKGDIPEGYSVSREKKERFSLILESASTNQTSMYLCASMGRASGRAWAPGELFFGEGSRLTVL.

CDR3 nucleotides: TGTGCCTGGAGTAATTTGGGGGACTCGTCGTATTTT. Its protein product is CAWSNLGDSSYF. The rearrangement joins TRBV30 to TRBJ2-3; TRBD2 might be the D (6 bases). V lost 2 bases to trimming and J lost 14 bases, with 17 bases between them. Germline lookup yields CDR1 GTSNPN and CDR2 SVGIG (reference sequence). The CDR3 covers 12 residues.

The gene calls are TRBV10-3 and TRBJ1-1; TRBD1 agrees at 8 bases. CDR1 is ENHRY, CDR2 SYGVKD, per germline. The CDR3 sequence is 15 residues long. J gave up 1 base and V 4 bases, and 5 bases lay outside the gene matches. This chain's CDR3 is CAISGDRGSNTEAFF. The DNA for the CDR3 is TGTGCCATCAGTGGAGACAGGGGATCGAACACTGAAGCTTTCTTT.

J is TRBJ2-7 and V is TRBV2; 13 bases map to TRBD2. Trimming cost V 6 bases and J 2 bases; bases outside gene matches: 4. The CDR3 totals 15 residues. Germline V gene sequence: CDR1 SNHLY, CDR2 FYNNEI. DNA of the CDR3: TGTGCCAGCAGACTAGCGGGGGGGCAAACCTACGAGCAGTACTTC. It translates to CASRLAGGQTYEQYF.

This clone was counted a single time. The chain joins TRBV30 to TRBJ2-7; possible D gene TRBD2, 6 bases. This CDR3 is built from 14 residues. Germline V CDR1 and CDR2: GTSNPN, SVGIG (reference sequence). Deletions cut 5 bases from V and 4 bases from J, with 18 bases between. CDR3 in DNA: TGTGCCTGGGGCGACCGGGACTTGTCGTACGAGCAGTACTTC. Translation gives CAWGDRDLSYEQYF. The variable domain in full, with the rest retrieved from reference TRBV30 and TRBJ2-7, is SQTIHQWPATLVQPVGSPLSLECTVEGTSNPNLYWYRQAAGRGLQLLFYSVGIGQISSEVPQNLSASRPQDRQFILSSKKLLLSDSGFYLCAWGDRDLSYEQYFGPGTRLTVT.

J is TRBJ2-7 and V is TRBV11-3; D ambiguous. The CDR3 is 13 residues long. V was cut by 1 base and J by 0 bases, with 4 bases left in between. The germline V gene has CDR1 SGHNT and CDR2 YENEEA. The CDR3 sequence: CASSLGSSYEQYF. CDR3 coding DNA: TGTGCCAGCAGCTTAGGTAGCTCCTACGAGCAGTACTTC.

The V gene is TRBV5-4, the J gene TRBJ2-7; 9 nucleotides match TRBD1. The CDR3 extends over 14 amino acids. The junction had 5 bases not matched to a gene; V was cut back by 2 bases and J by 5 bases. CDR1 is SGHNT and CDR2 is YYREEE in the germline V gene (reference sequence). The CDR3 bases are TGTGCCAGCAGCTTTCGGGACAGGGACCACGAGCAGTACTTC. Translation gives CASSFRDRDHEQYF. The entire variable domain, with the rest obtained from reference TRBV5-4 and TRBJ2-7, is as follows: ETGVTQSPTHLIKTRGQQVTLRCSSQSGHNTVSWYQQALGQGPQFIFQYYREEENGRGNFPPRFSGLQFPNYSSELNVNALELDDSALYLCASSFRDRDHEQYFGPGTRLTVT.

This sequence joins TRBV28 and TRBJ2-3, with TRBD1 matching 9 bases. The J segment lost 0 bases and the V segment lost 8 bases, leaving 9 bases of the junction unmatched. Germline-derived CDR1 and CDR2 are MDHEN and SYDVKM. The CDR3 sequence is 16 residues long. CDR3 DNA: TGTGCCAGCCTCCGAACGGGACAGGGAAGCACAGATACGCAGTATTTT. Its translation is CASLRTGQGSTDTQYF.

The gene calls are TRBV6-5 and TRBJ1-1; weak D call: TRBD1 (5 bases). The CDR3 length is 15 residues. Germline V gives CDR1 MNHEY, CDR2 SVGAGI. The V and J ends lost 0 bases and 4 bases respectively, with 12 bases between them. The CDR3 DNA is TGTGCCAGCAGTTACTCTGGGGACTTGATCACTGAAGCTTTCTTT. Translating it yields CASSYSGDLITEAFF.

V gene TRBV4-1 combines with J gene TRBJ2-7; weak D call: TRBD1 (6 bases). This CDR3 is 15 amino acids long. V lost 5 bases and J lost 0, with 14 bases in between. Germline V gene lookup returns CDR1 MGHRA and CDR2 YSYEKL. In DNA form, the CDR3 reads TGCGCCAGCAGCGCCCGACAGGCTTCCTCCTACGAGCAGTACTTC. This encodes CASSARQASSYEQYF.

The chain uses TRBV7-9 and TRBJ2-7, with D possibly TRBD1 on 5 matching bases. CDR3 length: 15 amino acids. Germline V lookup: CDR1 SEHNR, CDR2 FQNEAQ (reference sequence). Between the trimmed V and J ends, which lost 2 bases and 2 bases, there was a span of 13 bases. The CDR3 nucleotides read TGTGCCAGCAGCTTATCAGCAGGGCCAGCCTACGAGCAGTACTTC. Amino acid sequence: CASSLSAGPAYEQYF.

The chain combines TRBV4-3 with TRBJ1-2, with 8 nucleotides matching TRBD1. With V trimmed by 0 bases and J by 11 bases, 14 bases remained unmatched. Germline V gene sequence: CDR1 LGHNA, CDR2 YSLEER. The CDR3 sequence is 16 residues long. CDR3 sequence reads: CASSQEILAGQAVYTF. The CDR3 coding sequence is TGCGCCAGCAGCCAAGAAATTTTGGCGGGACAGGCGGTTTACACCTTC.

The J gene is TRBJ2-5, the V gene TRBV9; D perhaps matches TRBD1 (6 bases). Between the trimmed V and J ends, which lost 4 bases and 2 bases, there was a span of 12 bases. This CDR3 has 14 amino acids. Germline V gives CDR1 SGDLS, CDR2 YYNGEE. For the CDR3, the DNA is TGTGCCAGCAGCTTACAGGGTCTGCAAGAGACCCAGTACTTC. Translated: CASSLQGLQETQYF.

The chain carries TRBV5-1 and TRBJ1-2, with D perhaps TRBD1 (6 bases). V dropped 4 bases and J dropped 8 bases, with 18 bases sitting between them. This CDR3 is built from 14 residues. Germline V gives CDR1 SGHRS, CDR2 YFSETQ. The DNA of the CDR3 is TGCGCCAGCAGCATCGGGACACTAGAAGGGGGCTACACCTTC. This encodes CASSIGTLEGGYTF.

V usage is TRBV2 and J usage is TRBJ1-1; perhaps TRBD1 as D (5 bases). Germline V lookup: CDR1 SNHLY, CDR2 FYNNEI. The V end lost 6 bases, the J end lost 0 bases, and 11 bases lay between the germline ends. The CDR3 loop spans 14 amino acids. CDR3 nucleotides: TGTGCCAGCAGAGCAGGGATCATGAACACTGAAGCTTTCTTT. Amino acids: CASRAGIMNTEAFF.

The genes are TRBV19 and TRBJ1-1; 7 bases line up with TRBD1. Trimming took 2 bases from V and 6 from J; bases not matched to a gene: 6. Germline CDR1 is LNHDA and CDR2 is SQIVND (reference sequence). The CDR3 covers 14 residues. In nucleotides, the CDR3 is TGTGCCAGTAGTATAAACAGGGGACTGTCTGAAGCTTTCTTT. Residues: CASSINRGLSEAFF. Supplemented by reference TRBV19 and TRBJ1-1, the full variable domain reads DGGITQSPKYLFRKEGQNVTLSCEQNLNHDAMYWYRQDPGQGLRLIYYSQIVNDFQKGDIAEGYSVSREKKESFPLTVTSAQKNPTAFYLCASSINRGLSEAFFGQGTRLTVV.

The V gene is TRBV5-1, the J gene TRBJ2-5, with TRBD2 identical over 7 bases. The CDR3 spans 15 residues. V was clipped by 1 base and J by 7 bases; unmatched bases: 10. Germline CDR1 is SGHRS and CDR2 is YFSETQ. The CDR3 DNA reads as TGCGCCAGCAGCTTGCTCGGGGCAGCGGGGACGACCCAGTACTTC. The encoded protein is CASSLLGAAGTTQYF.

The J gene is TRBJ1-4, the V gene TRBV11-2; 10 bases match TRBD1. Germline assignment: CDR1 SGHAT and CDR2 FQNNGV. The CDR3 extends over 12 amino acids. J gave up 8 bases and V 6 bases, and 0 bases lay outside the gene matches. CDR3 sequence (DNA): TGTGCCAGCAGGGGACAGGGGGAAAAACTGTTTTTT. Protein: CASRGQGEKLFF.

This chain links TRBV5-1 with TRBJ1-2; D remains unclear. From germline, CDR1 is SGHRS and CDR2 YFSETQ. The CDR3 contains 12 residues. V was shortened by 0 bases and J by 8 bases, with 8 bases between the two germline ends. CDR3 in amino acids: CASSLALEGYTF. CDR3 in DNA: TGCGCCAGCAGCTTGGCGCTGGAGGGCTACACCTTC.

In DNA form, the CDR3 reads TGTGCCAGCAGTTACTGGGGACAGTGGAGCTCCTACGAGCAGTACTTC. Its protein is CASSYWGQWSSYEQYF. The V and J genes are TRBV6-7 and TRBJ2-7, with TRBD1 matching over 7 bases. TRBV6-7 is classed as an ORF, of uncertain function. The CDR3 loop spans 16 amino acids. Trimming took 1 base from V and 0 from J; bases not matched to a gene: 6.

The rearrangement uses TRBV2 and TRBJ1-5, with 7 bases that match TRBD1. Germline trimming cut 4 bases from V and 7 bases from J; bases unmatched to any gene: 1. Germline lookup yields CDR1 SNHLY and CDR2 FYNNEI. The CDR3 is made up of 12 amino acids. The CDR3 sequence: CASSGRGQPQHF. The CDR3 DNA sequence: TGTGCCAGCAGTGGCAGGGGGCAGCCCCAGCATTTT.

Turning to this clone: At one boundary the junction diverges from the germline segment, which might be a read error. The chain recombines TRBV2 with TRBJ1-5; D might be TRBD1 (6 bases). Germline assignment: CDR1 SNHLY and CDR2 FYNNEI. The CDR3 spans 15 residues. CDR3 region: CASSLSLGANPPQHF. CDR3 bases: TGTGCCAGCAGTCTTAGCTTGGGGGCCAATCCGCCCCAGCATTTT.